This T cell receptor (beta chain) was observed in a study of T cell changes during pregnancy in multiple sclerosis (dated by TCRdb to between 2018 and 2020). General notes on the study: Changes in the T cell repertoire over the course of pregnancy were examined in this study in women with multiple sclerosis.

Libraries were made using the immunoSEQ multiplex PCR assay. Not all clones reach the TCRdb copy of this immuneACCESS table, which keeps in-frame sequences only. Checked studies attribute under half of the gap to unresolved V genes and leave the rest unexplained. This sample is represented by roughly 93,000 clones; 75% to 95% of them were singletons. Roughly 2% of the sample lies in the top ten. On this clone: Its antigen remains undetermined. Base qualities were left out, and no much larger clone turns up one base away.

This TCR came from a female donor in good health, enrolled as a control in a pregnancy study. This specimen consisted of peripheral blood, obtained in the first trimester of pregnancy.

The CDR3 corresponds to CASSPPFGTSGTGGDEQFF. The DNA sequence reads TGTGCCAGCAGCCCTCCCTTCGGGACTAGCGGGACTGGGGGGGATGAGCAGTTCTTC. The V and J segments used are TRBV9 and TRBJ2-1; the junction holds 13 bases that match TRBD2. Relative to germline, V is missing 4 bases and J is missing 8 bases, with 18 bases of the junction outside any gene match. CDR1 and CDR2 (SGDLS, YYNGEE) derive from the germline V gene. Counted from cysteine to phenylalanine, this CDR3 has 19 amino acids. Just the 57-base CDR3 DNA is kept, in frame starting at base 1.